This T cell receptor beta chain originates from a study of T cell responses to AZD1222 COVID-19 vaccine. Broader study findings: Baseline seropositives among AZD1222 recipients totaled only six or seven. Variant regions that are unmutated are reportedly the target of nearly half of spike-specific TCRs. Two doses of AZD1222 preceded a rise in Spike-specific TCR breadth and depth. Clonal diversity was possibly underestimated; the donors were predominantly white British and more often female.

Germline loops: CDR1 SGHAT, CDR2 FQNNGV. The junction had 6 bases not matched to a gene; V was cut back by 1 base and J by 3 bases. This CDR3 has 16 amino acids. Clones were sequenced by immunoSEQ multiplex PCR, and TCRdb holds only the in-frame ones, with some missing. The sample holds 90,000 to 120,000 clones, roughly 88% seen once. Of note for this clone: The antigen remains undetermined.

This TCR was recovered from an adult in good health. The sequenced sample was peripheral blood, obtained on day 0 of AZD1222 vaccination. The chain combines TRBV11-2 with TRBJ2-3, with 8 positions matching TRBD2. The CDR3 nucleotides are TGTGCCAGCAGCTTAGGAGGGACTAGGACAACAGATACGCAGTATTTT. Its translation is CASSLGGTRTTDTQYF.